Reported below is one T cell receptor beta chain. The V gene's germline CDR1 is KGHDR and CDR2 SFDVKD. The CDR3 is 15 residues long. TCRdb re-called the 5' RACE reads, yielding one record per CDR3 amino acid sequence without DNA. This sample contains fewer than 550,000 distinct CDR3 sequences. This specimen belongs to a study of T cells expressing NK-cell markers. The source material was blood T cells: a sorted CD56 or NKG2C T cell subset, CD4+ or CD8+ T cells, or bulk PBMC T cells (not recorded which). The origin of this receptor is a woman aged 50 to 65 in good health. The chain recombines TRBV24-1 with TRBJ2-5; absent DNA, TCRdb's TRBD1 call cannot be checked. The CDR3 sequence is CATSDMTRGEETQYF.